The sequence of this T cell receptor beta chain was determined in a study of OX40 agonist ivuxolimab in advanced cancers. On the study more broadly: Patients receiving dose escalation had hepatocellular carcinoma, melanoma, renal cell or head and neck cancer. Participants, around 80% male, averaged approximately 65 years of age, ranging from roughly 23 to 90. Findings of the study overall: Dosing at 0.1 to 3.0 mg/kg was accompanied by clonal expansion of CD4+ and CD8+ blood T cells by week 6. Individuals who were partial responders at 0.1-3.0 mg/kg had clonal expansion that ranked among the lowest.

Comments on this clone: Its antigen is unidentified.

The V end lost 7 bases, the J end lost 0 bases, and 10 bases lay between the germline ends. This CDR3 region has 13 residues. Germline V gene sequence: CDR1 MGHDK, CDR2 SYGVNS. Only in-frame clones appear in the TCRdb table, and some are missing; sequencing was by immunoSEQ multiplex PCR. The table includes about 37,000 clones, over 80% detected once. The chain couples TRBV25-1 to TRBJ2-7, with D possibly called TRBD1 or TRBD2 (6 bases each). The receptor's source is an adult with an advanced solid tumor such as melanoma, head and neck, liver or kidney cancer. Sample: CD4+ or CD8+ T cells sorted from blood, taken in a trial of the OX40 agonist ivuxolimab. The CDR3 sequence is CASTEGGSYEQYF. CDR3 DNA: TGTGCCAGCACCGAGGGGGGCTCCTACGAGCAGTACTTC.